One sample yielded the 15 T cell receptor beta chains listed below, sequenced in a study of T-cell reconstitution after alpha-beta-depleted transplantation in children. The TCRbeta library was prepared with unique molecular identifiers. TCRdb re-derived calls from the PCR reads in MiXCR, one entry per CDR3 protein. The sample records over 200,000 distinct CDR3 sequences, roughly a tenth being singletons. The starting material was PBMCs from the stem cell graft donor, obtained from the stem cell graft. The receptors come from a human donor who donated a stem cell graft to a child with acute lymphoblastic leukemia.

This clonotype was seen repeatedly, ten times or more. The chain combines TRBV5-1 with TRBJ2-2, with D perhaps TRBD1 (6 bases). This CDR3 spans 18 amino acids. The V gene lost 2 bases and the J gene lost 4 bases, with 21 bases spanning the gap. Per germline, CDR1 SGHRS and CDR2 YFSETQ. In DNA form, the CDR3 reads TGCGCCAGCAGCTTAGGTCCGTGGGGGCTCGATATCACCGGGGAGCTGTTTTTT. Translation gives CASSLGPWGLDITGELFF.

The V gene is TRBV18, the J gene TRBJ1-5; 8 positions agree with TRBD1. The CDR3 is 14 amino acids. Trimming took 4 bases from V and 4 from J; bases not matched to a gene: 3. Germline-derived CDR1 and CDR2 are KGHSH and LQKENI. This chain's CDR3 is CASSRTGLNQPQHF. For the CDR3, the DNA is TGTGCCAGCTCACGGACAGGGTTAAATCAGCCCCAGCATTTT.

This clonotype was seen many times. The rearrangement uses TRBV27 and TRBJ2-6; D is unresolved. This CDR3 has 15 residues. The germline V gene encodes CDR1 MNHEY and CDR2 SMNVEV (reference sequence). Deletions cut 4 bases from V and 0 bases from J, with 7 bases between. CDR3 residues: CASSSFSSGANVLTF. The CDR3 DNA is TGTGCCAGCAGTTCCTTCTCCTCTGGGGCCAACGTCCTGACTTTC.

This clonotype was seen many times. CDR3 residues: CASTHLQYNSPLHF. The CDR3 DNA reads TGTGCCAGCACCCACCTCCAATATAATTCACCCCTCCACTTT. The chain is built from TRBV12-3 or TRBV12-4 and TRBJ1-6; no reliable D call. Deletions cut 7 bases from V and 4 bases from J, with 11 bases between. This CDR3 has 14 residues.

This clonotype was detected ten times or more. The chain employs TRBV27 and TRBJ2-1; D perhaps matches TRBD2 (5 bases). The ends were cut back, 3 bases at V and 4 bases at J, with 10 bases in the middle. The CDR3 runs 14 residues. Germline loops: CDR1 MNHEY, CDR2 SMNVEV (reference sequence). In DNA form, the CDR3 reads TGTGCCAGCAGTTTGTCCGGGATGTACAATGAGCAGTTCTTC. It codes for CASSLSGMYNEQFF.

The CDR3 reads CASEGTDQETQYF. The CDR3 DNA reads as TGCGCCAGCGAGGGGACAGACCAAGAGACCCAGTACTTC. The chain couples TRBV5-1 to TRBJ2-5; 7 bases agree with TRBD1. Per germline, CDR1 SGHRS and CDR2 YFSETQ. The length of the CDR3 is 13 residues. J gave up 0 bases and V 7 bases, and 3 bases lay outside the gene matches.

CDR3 bases: TGCGCCAGCAGCGGCGTTAAGACAGGGGATAGCTCTGGGGCCAACGTCCTGACTTTC. It yields the protein CASSGVKTGDSSGANVLTF. The V gene is TRBV4-1, the J gene TRBJ2-6, with 8 bases fitting TRBD1. The CDR3 contains 19 residues. J was trimmed by 0 bases and V by 5 bases; bases with no gene match: 12. Germline CDR1 reads MGHRA; CDR2 reads YSYEKL.

This clonotype was picked up a small number of times. The genes are TRBV11-2 and TRBJ2-3, with D maybe TRBD1 (5 bases). CDR3 length: 13 residues. Germline CDR1 is SGHAT and CDR2 is FQNNGV. V dropped 0 bases and J dropped 13 bases, with 14 bases sitting between them. DNA for the CDR3: TGTGCCAGCAGCTTAGAGTCCAGGGTTTCGGAGTATTTT. It is translated as CASSLESRVSEYF. The full variable domain, rest sourced from reference TRBV11-2 and TRBJ2-3, is EAGVAQSPRYKIIEKRQSVAFWCNPISGHATLYWYQQILGQGPKLLIQFQNNGVVDDSQLPKDRFSAERLKGVDSTLKIQPAKLEDSAVYLCASSLESRVSEYFGPGTRLTVL.

This clonotype was counted ten times or more. This chain uses TRBV6-5 with TRBJ1-6; D is unresolved. Trimming shortened V by 2 bases and J by 5 bases, and 13 bases separated the two germline ends. In germline, CDR1 is MNHEY, CDR2 SVGAGI. The CDR3 extends over 16 amino acids. The CDR3 loop reads CASSYGPFADNSPLHF. The CDR3 DNA sequence: TGTGCCAGCAGTTACGGGCCGTTTGCGGATAATTCACCCCTCCACTTT.

J is TRBJ1-3 and V is TRBV12-3 or TRBV12-4; the D is unclear. The CDR3 sequence is 13 residues long. Deletions cut 5 bases from V and 4 bases from J, with 9 bases between. The CDR3 sequence: CASSPIQGNTIYF. The CDR3 DNA reads as TGTGCCAGCAGTCCTATCCAGGGAAACACCATATATTTT.

This clonotype was counted at least ten times. CDR3 nucleotide sequence: TGCAGTGCTAGAGGGTGGGACATCCTGGAGACCCAGTACTTC. Its protein is CSARGWDILETQYF. This chain joins TRBV20-1 and TRBJ2-5; TRBD1 is a possible D gene (6 bases). The V end was cut by 1 base, the J end by 5 bases, with 14 bases between. The CDR3 runs to 14 residues. Germline values: CDR1 DFQATT, CDR2 SNEGSKA (reference sequence).

The V gene is TRBV5-1, the J gene TRBJ1-1; TRBD1 agrees at 7 bases. Unmatched junction bases numbered 8, after V lost 1 base and J lost 5 bases. The CDR3 has 15 amino acids. Germline CDR1 reads SGHRS; CDR2 reads YFSETQ. The CDR3 spells CASSLFGEQGTEAFF. Written as DNA, the CDR3 is TGCGCCAGCAGCTTGTTCGGGGAACAGGGGACTGAAGCTTTCTTT.

In its sample, this clonotype was seen many times. The chain carries TRBV12-3 or TRBV12-4 and TRBJ1-1; the D is unclear. V lost 2 bases, J lost 0 bases, and 4 bases lay in between. This CDR3 comprises 13 residues. For the CDR3, the DNA is TGTGCCAGCAGTTTATTGTTGAACACTGAAGCTTTCTTT. Its protein is CASSLLLNTEAFF.

This clonotype was found many times. The chain uses TRBV12-3 or TRBV12-4 and TRBJ2-2; 11 bases fit TRBD2. The ends lost 3 bases at V and 0 bases at J; junction bases unmatched: 6. The CDR3 is made up of 18 amino acids. CDR3 sequence reads: CASSFLAGGLANTGELFF. For the CDR3, the DNA is TGTGCCAGCAGTTTTTTAGCGGGGGGGCTCGCGAACACCGGGGAGCTGTTTTTT.

The rearrangement links TRBV9 to TRBJ2-5; TRBD1 is a possible D gene (6 bases). Germline V gene lookup returns CDR1 SGDLS and CDR2 YYNGEE. The V gene lost 0 bases and the J gene lost 3 bases, with 9 bases spanning the gap. The CDR3 extends over 14 amino acids. The CDR3 loop is CASSVGPGEETQYF. The CDR3 nucleotides read TGTGCCAGCAGCGTAGGCCCAGGGGAAGAGACCCAGTACTTC.